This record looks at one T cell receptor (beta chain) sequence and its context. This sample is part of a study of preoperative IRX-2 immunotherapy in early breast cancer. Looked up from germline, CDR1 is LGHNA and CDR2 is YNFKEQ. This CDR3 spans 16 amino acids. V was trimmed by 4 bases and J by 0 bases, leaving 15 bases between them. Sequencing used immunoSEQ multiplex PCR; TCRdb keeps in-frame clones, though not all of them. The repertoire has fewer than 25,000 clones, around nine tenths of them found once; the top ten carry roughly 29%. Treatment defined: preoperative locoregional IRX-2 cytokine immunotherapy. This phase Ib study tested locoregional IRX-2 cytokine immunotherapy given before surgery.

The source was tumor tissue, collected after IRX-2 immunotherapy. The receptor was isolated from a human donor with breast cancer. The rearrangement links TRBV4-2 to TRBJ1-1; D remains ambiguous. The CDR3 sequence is CASSPMGGSMNTEAFF. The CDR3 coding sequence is TGTGCCAGCAGCCCGATGGGAGGGTCCATGAACACTGAAGCTTTCTTT.